The rows below give T cell receptor beta chains drawn from one sample of a study of OX40 agonist ivuxolimab in advanced cancers. The repertoire was sequenced with immunoSEQ multiplex PCR; TCRdb's copy has only in-frame clones and lacks some. The sample holds more than 40,000 clones, 85% to 90% seen once. The sequencing here drew on CD4+ or CD8+ T cells sorted from blood, taken in a trial of the OX40 agonist ivuxolimab. The receptors originated from an adult with an advanced solid tumor such as melanoma, head and neck, liver or kidney cancer. CDR3s include the opening cysteine and the closing phenylalanine or tryptophan. The D gene is left open where the match is weak. The size entry is marked missing in some rows and otherwise reads once, few, many or a size class.

size,J,V,D,CDR3,DNA
.,TRBJ2-7,TRBV21-1,.,CASSIQGERTNEQYF,TGTGCCAGCAGCATACAAGGGGAGAGGACGAACGAGCAGTACTTC
.,TRBJ1-1,TRBV7-8,.,CASSLQGVQGNTEAFF,TGTGCCAGCAGCTTACAAGGGGTGCAGGGGAACACTGAAGCTTTCTTT
medium-sized,TRBJ1-1,TRBV6-1,TRBD1,CASSEQTGVNTEAFF,TGTGCCAGCAGTGAACAGACAGGGGTGAACACTGAAGCTTTCTTT
.,TRBJ2-1,TRBV9,.,CASSPRLSSYNEQFF,TGTGCCAGCAGCCCCCGCCTGAGCTCCTACAATGAGCAGTTCTTC
.,TRBJ1-2,TRBV7-9,.,CASSGSLVYGYTF,TGTGCCAGCAGCGGCAGCCTGGTATATGGCTACACCTTC
.,TRBJ2-5,TRBV19,TRBD2,CASSYPGLAAEEGETQYF,TGTGCCAGTAGCTATCCGGGACTAGCGGCCGAGGAAGGAGAGACCCAGTACTTC
once,TRBJ1-1,TRBV27,.,CASGSGGATEAFF,TGTGCCAGCGGGAGTGGGGGGGCGACTGAAGCTTTCTTT
.,TRBJ2-7,TRBV11-2,.,CASSDRASSYEQYF,TGTGCCAGCAGCGATCGAGCAAGCTCCTACGAGCAGTACTTC
.,TRBJ2-7,TRBV7-9,TRBD1,CASSPPGQAYEQYF,TGTGCCAGCAGTCCGCCGGGACAGGCCTACGAGCAGTACTTC
.,TRBJ2-7,TRBV7-8,TRBD1,CASSAPRMVQGPKTGYEQYF,TGTGCCAGCAGCGCGCCCAGGATGGTACAGGGGCCCAAAACTGGCTACGAGCAGTACTTC
.,TRBJ2-2,TRBV19,TRBD2,CASSIIIAGGSGELFF,TGTGCCAGTAGTATCATAATAGCGGGGGGCTCCGGGGAGCTGTTTTTT
.,TRBJ1-4,TRBV9,.,CASSEGAATNEKLFF,TGTGCCAGCAGCGAAGGAGCGGCAACTAATGAAAAACTGTTTTTT
.,TRBJ2-3,TRBV6-5,.,CASSYSTLASDTQYF,TGTGCCAGCAGTTACTCGACCCTAGCTTCAGATACGCAGTATTTT